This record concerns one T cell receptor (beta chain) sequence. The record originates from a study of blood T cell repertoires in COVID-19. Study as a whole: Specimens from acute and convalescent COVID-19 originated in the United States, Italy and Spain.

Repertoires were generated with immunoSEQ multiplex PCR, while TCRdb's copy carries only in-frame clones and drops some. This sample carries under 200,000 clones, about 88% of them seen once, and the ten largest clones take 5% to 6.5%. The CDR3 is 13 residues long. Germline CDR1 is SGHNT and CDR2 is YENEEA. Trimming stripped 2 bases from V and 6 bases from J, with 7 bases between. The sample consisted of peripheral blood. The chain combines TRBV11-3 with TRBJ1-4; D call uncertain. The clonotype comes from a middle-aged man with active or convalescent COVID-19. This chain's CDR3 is CASSLFRHEKLFF. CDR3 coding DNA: TGTGCCAGCAGCTTATTCCGTCATGAAAAACTGTTTTTT.